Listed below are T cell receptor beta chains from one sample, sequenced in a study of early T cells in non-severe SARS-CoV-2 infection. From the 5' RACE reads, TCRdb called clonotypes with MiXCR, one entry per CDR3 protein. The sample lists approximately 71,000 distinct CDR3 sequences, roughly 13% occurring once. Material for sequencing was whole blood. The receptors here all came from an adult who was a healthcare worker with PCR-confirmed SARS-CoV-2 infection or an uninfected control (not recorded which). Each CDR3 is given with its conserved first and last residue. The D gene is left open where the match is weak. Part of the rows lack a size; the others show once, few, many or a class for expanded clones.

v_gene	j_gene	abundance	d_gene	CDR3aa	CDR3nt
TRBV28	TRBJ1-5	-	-	CASSPTRDGQPQHF	TGTGCCAGCAGCCCTACCAGGGATGGTCAGCCCCAGCATTTT
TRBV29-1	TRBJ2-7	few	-	CSVRGQGYEQYF	TGCAGCGTCCGAGGGCAGGGATACGAGCAGTACTTC
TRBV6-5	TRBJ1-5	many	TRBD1	CASSPLKEDRVPQHF	TGTGCCAGCAGTCCGCTAAAGGAGGACAGGGTGCCCCAGCATTTT
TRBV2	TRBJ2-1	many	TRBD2	CASSEIGGGSYNEQFF	TGTGCCAGCAGTGAAATCGGCGGGGGAAGCTACAATGAGCAGTTCTTC
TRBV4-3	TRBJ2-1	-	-	CASSQGWQDNEQFF	TGCGCCAGCAGCCAAGGATGGCAAGACAATGAGCAGTTCTTC
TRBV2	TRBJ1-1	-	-	CASSERGRQELEAFF	TGTGCCAGCAGTGAAAGAGGGCGACAGGAACTTGAAGCTTTCTTT
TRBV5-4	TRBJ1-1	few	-	CASSQYMAGLNTEAFF	TGTGCCAGCAGCCAATACATGGCCGGGTTGAACACTGAAGCTTTCTTT
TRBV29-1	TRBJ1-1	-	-	CSVPAPDNTEAFF	TGCAGCGTGCCCGCCCCTGATAACACTGAAGCTTTCTTT
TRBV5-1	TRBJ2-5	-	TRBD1	CASSLFGQGVEETQYF	TGCGCCAGCAGCTTGTTTGGCCAGGGGGTAGAAGAGACCCAGTACTTC
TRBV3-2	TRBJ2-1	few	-	CASSRRQGGTGEQFF	TGTGCCAGCAGCCGACGACAGGGTGGTACGGGTGAGCAGTTCTTC
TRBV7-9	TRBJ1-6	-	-	CASSIAGQLNSPLHF	TGTGCCAGCAGCATAGCAGGACAGCTAAATTCACCCCTCCACTTT
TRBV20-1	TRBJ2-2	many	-	CSARSPGAGELFF	TGCAGTGCTAGATCCCCAGGGGCCGGGGAGCTGTTTTTT
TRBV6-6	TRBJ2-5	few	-	CASSGRTEETQYF	TGTGCCAGCAGTGGGAGGACAGAAGAGACCCAGTACTTC
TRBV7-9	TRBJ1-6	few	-	CASSQAGTWNSPLHF	TGTGCCAGCAGCCAAGCAGGGACGTGGAATTCACCCCTCCACTTT
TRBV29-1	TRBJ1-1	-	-	CSVEDEGLNTEAFF	TGCAGCGTTGAAGATGAGGGACTGAACACTGAAGCTTTCTTT
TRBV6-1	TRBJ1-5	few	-	CASSIRHSNQPQHF	TGTGCCAGCAGTATTCGGCATAGCAATCAGCCCCAGCATTTT
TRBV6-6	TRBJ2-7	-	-	CASTWGQIYEQYF	TGTGCCAGCACATGGGGGCAGATTTACGAGCAGTACTTC
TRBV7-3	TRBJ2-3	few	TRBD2	CASSFQEPGGRDTQYF	TGTGCCAGCAGCTTTCAGGAGCCGGGGGGAAGAGATACGCAGTATTTT
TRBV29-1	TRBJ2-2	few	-	CSVAQSAGGELFF	TGCAGCGTTGCTCAGTCAGCCGGCGGGGAGCTGTTTTTT
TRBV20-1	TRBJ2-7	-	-	CSASYQSSYEQYF	TGCAGTGCTAGCTATCAGAGCTCCTACGAGCAGTACTTC
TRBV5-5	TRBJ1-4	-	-	CASSPGPNEKLFF	TGTGCCAGCAGCCCCGGCCCTAATGAAAAACTGTTTTTT
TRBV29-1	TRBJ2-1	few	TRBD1	CSASPGTGGSEQFF	TGCAGCGCCTCCCCCGGGACAGGGGGAAGTGAGCAGTTCTTC
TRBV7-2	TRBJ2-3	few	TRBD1	CASSYALRTGLADTQYF	TGTGCCAGCAGCTATGCCCTTAGGACAGGGTTGGCAGATACGCAGTATTTT
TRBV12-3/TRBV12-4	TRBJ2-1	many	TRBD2	CASSQRGPNEQFF	TGTGCCAGCAGCCAGCGGGGGCCCAATGAGCAGTTCTTC
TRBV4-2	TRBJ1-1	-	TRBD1	CASSLRAGTEEAFF	TGTGCCAGCAGCCTTAGAGCGGGGACAGAAGAAGCTTTCTTT
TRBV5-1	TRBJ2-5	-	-	CASSPGSQETQYF	TGCGCCAGCAGCCCGGGCTCCCAAGAGACCCAGTACTTC
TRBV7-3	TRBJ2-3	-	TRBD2	CASSISGGKTDTQYF	TGTGCCAGCAGCATAAGCGGGGGGAAGACAGATACGCAGTATTTT
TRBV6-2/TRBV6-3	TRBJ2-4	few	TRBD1	CASSSPGLGRGNIQYF	TGTGCCAGCAGTTCTCCCGGACTGGGCAGGGGGAACATTCAGTACTTC
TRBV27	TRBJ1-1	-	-	CASSLSGVSEAFF	TGTGCCAGCAGTTTATCTGGAGTTTCCGAAGCTTTCTTT
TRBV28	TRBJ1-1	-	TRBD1	CATQRQGTEAFF	TGTGCCACGCAAAGACAGGGCACTGAAGCTTTCTTT
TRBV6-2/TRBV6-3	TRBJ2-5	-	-	CASDQGETQYF	TGTGCCAGCGACCAGGGAGAGACCCAGTACTTC
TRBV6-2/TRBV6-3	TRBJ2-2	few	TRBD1	CATFRDRKTGELFF	TGTGCCACTTTCCGGGACAGAAAAACCGGGGAGCTGTTTTTT
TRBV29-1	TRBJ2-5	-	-	CSVDQTGSQETQYF	TGCAGCGTTGACCAAACAGGGTCGCAAGAGACCCAGTACTTC
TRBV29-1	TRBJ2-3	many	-	CSVEEPGTDTQYF	TGCAGCGTTGAAGAACCGGGGACAGATACGCAGTATTTT
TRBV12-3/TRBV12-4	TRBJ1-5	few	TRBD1	CASSYRDRANQPQHF	TGTGCCAGCAGTTATCGGGACAGGGCGAATCAGCCCCAGCATTTT
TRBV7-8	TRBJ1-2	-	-	CASTRDAGRSGYTF	TGTGCCAGCACCCGGGACGCCGGTCGAAGTGGCTACACCTTC
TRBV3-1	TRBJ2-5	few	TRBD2	CASSLNSGTSGTQYF	TGTGCCAGCAGCCTGAACTCCGGGACTAGCGGGACCCAGTACTTC
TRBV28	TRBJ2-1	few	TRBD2	CASSPAGVKEQFF	TGTGCCAGCAGTCCCGCGGGGGTCAAGGAGCAGTTCTTC
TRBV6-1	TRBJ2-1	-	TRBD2	CASTPGLAGDNEQFF	TGTGCCAGCACTCCAGGACTAGCGGGGGACAATGAGCAGTTCTTC
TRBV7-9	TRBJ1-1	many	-	CASNTNTEAFF	TGTGCCAGCAACACGAACACTGAAGCTTTCTTT
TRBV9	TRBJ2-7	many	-	CASSVAPTGPYEQYF	TGTGCCAGCAGCGTAGCCCCGACCGGCCCCTACGAGCAGTACTTC
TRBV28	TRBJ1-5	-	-	CASSWGYQPQHF	TGTGCCAGCAGCTGGGGGTATCAGCCCCAGCATTTT
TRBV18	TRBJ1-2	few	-	CASSRTYGYTF	TGTGCCAGCTCTCGAACCTATGGCTACACCTTC
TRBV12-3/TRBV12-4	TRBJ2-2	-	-	CASSLDSLTGELFF	TGTGCCAGCAGTTTGGACAGCCTCACCGGGGAGCTGTTTTTT
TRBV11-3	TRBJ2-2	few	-	CASSPVWDTYTGELFF	TGTGCCAGCAGCCCCGTTTGGGACACCTACACCGGGGAGCTGTTTTTT
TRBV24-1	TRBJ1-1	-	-	CATSEETGRNTEAFF	TGTGCCACCAGTGAAGAGACAGGTAGGAACACTGAAGCTTTCTTT
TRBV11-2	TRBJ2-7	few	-	CASSLDGARGISYEQYF	TGTGCCAGCAGCTTAGATGGGGCCAGGGGCATCTCCTACGAGCAGTACTTC
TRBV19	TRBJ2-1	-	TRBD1	CASKQGGYNEQFF	TGTGCCAGTAAACAGGGGGGCTACAATGAGCAGTTCTTC
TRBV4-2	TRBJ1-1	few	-	CASSSSGTAAAFF	TGTGCCAGCAGCTCAAGTGGGACGGCGGCAGCTTTCTTT
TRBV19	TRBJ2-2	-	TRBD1	CASSRETGTNTGELFF	TGTGCCAGTAGTAGGGAGACAGGGACGAACACCGGGGAGCTGTTTTTT
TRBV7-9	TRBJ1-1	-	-	CASSLALADTEAFF	TGTGCCAGCAGCTTAGCGCTCGCAGACACTGAAGCTTTCTTT
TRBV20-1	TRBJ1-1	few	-	CSARSDMNTEAFF	TGCAGTGCTAGATCAGACATGAACACTGAAGCTTTCTTT
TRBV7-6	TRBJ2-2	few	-	CASSLAGTTFSNTGELFF	TGTGCCAGCAGCTTAGCCGGGACAACCTTTTCGAACACCGGGGAGCTGTTTTTT
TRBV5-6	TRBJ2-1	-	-	CASSTDRNNEQFF	TGTGCCAGCAGTACGGACAGAAACAATGAGCAGTTCTTC
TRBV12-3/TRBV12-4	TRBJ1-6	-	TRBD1	CASSLRLGQGNSPLHF	TGTGCCAGCAGTTTACGGTTGGGACAGGGGAATTCACCCCTCCACTTT
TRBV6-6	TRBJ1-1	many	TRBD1	CASSKQGQGAGNTEAFF	TGTGCCAGCAGTAAACAGGGACAGGGGGCGGGGAACACTGAAGCTTTCTTT
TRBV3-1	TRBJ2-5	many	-	CASSQEQGGTETQYF	TGTGCCAGCAGCCAAGAGCAGGGGGGTACGGAGACCCAGTACTTC
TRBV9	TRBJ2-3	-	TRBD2	CASKAGGADTQYF	TGTGCCAGCAAGGCGGGGGGCGCAGATACGCAGTATTTT
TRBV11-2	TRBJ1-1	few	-	CASSLTGGRGQEAFF	TGTGCCAGCAGCCTCACCGGCGGGAGGGGACAAGAAGCTTTCTTT
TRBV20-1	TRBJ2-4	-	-	CSASDGFLAKNIQYF	TGCAGTGCTAGCGACGGATTTCTAGCCAAAAACATTCAGTACTTC